This is a list of T cell receptor beta chains from one sample in a study of identical twins. One entry per CDR3 protein, called by TCRdb with MiXCR from the 5' RACE reads. The table records 1.5 million to 2 million distinct CDR3 sequences, under 35% of them present only once. Sequencing was performed on cord blood. These receptors were collected from a newborn girl in good health. CDR3s include the opening cysteine and the closing phenylalanine or tryptophan. A D gene is named only where the DNA matches it firmly. Clone size, where shown, is once, few, many, or a class for clones that have expanded.

v_call: TRBV9
clone_size: .
d_call: .
j_call: TRBJ1-5
cdr3_aa: CARGGTNQPQHF
cdr3_nt: TGTGCCAGAGGGGGAACCAATCAGCCCCAGCATTTT

v_call: TRBV28
clone_size: .
d_call: .
j_call: TRBJ2-1
cdr3_aa: CASSPGRGGYNEQFF
cdr3_nt: TGTGCCAGCAGTCCGGGGCGGGGAGGTTACAATGAGCAGTTCTTC

v_call: TRBV7-2
clone_size: few
d_call: TRBD2
j_call: TRBJ2-7
cdr3_aa: CASSSGASGSDEQYF
cdr3_nt: TGTGCCAGCAGCTCAGGGGCTAGCGGGAGTGATGAGCAGTACTTC

v_call: TRBV5-1
clone_size: few
d_call: TRBD2
j_call: TRBJ2-7
cdr3_aa: CASSRTSGSEIYEQYF
cdr3_nt: TGCGCCAGCAGCCGGACTAGCGGGAGCGAGATTTACGAGCAGTACTTC

v_call: TRBV6-5
clone_size: .
d_call: TRBD2
j_call: TRBJ2-3
cdr3_aa: CASSYSPSGTDTQYF
cdr3_nt: TGTGCCAGCAGTTACTCTCCTAGCGGAACAGATACGCAGTATTTT

v_call: TRBV4-1
clone_size: .
d_call: .
j_call: TRBJ2-5
cdr3_aa: CGSSQGIVEETQYF
cdr3_nt: TGCGGCAGCAGCCAAGGGATTGTGGAAGAGACCCAGTACTTC

v_call: TRBV6-6
clone_size: few
d_call: .
j_call: TRBJ1-4
cdr3_aa: CASSYAVRTGSNEKLFF
cdr3_nt: TGTGCCAGCAGTTACGCGGTCCGAACAGGATCTAATGAAAAACTGTTTTTT

v_call: TRBV3-1
clone_size: few
d_call: .
j_call: TRBJ2-3
cdr3_aa: CASSPQGGTSTDTQYF
cdr3_nt: TGTGCCAGCAGCCCCCAGGGCGGGACTAGCACAGATACGCAGTATTTT

v_call: TRBV20-1
clone_size: few
d_call: .
j_call: TRBJ1-6
cdr3_aa: CSASFSFGGNSPLHF
cdr3_nt: TGCAGTGCTAGTTTCTCCTTCGGCGGCAATTCACCCCTCCACTTT

v_call: TRBV28
clone_size: .
d_call: TRBD2
j_call: TRBJ2-5
cdr3_aa: CASSLSLGLAGETQYF
cdr3_nt: TGTGCCAGCAGTTTATCCCTCGGACTAGCGGGAGAGACCCAGTACTTC

v_call: TRBV12-5
clone_size: .
d_call: TRBD2
j_call: TRBJ2-7
cdr3_aa: CASGLAGTSEQYF
cdr3_nt: TGTGCTAGTGGTTTGGCCGGGACTAGCGAGCAGTACTTC

v_call: TRBV28
clone_size: .
d_call: TRBD2
j_call: TRBJ2-3
cdr3_aa: CASSLPPSGRALGDTQYF
cdr3_nt: TGTGCCAGCAGTCTCCCTCCTAGCGGGAGGGCCTTGGGAGATACGCAGTATTTT

v_call: TRBV2
clone_size: few
d_call: TRBD1
j_call: TRBJ1-2
cdr3_aa: CASSETGGSGYTF
cdr3_nt: TGTGCCAGCAGTGAGACAGGGGGCAGTGGCTACACCTTC

v_call: TRBV21-1
clone_size: .
d_call: .
j_call: TRBJ2-7
cdr3_aa: CASSKGAGGSYEQYF
cdr3_nt: TGTGCCAGCAGCAAAGGGGCAGGGGGCTCCTACGAGCAGTACTTC

v_call: TRBV5-4
clone_size: few
d_call: .
j_call: TRBJ2-5
cdr3_aa: CASSLRGWRETQYF
cdr3_nt: TGTGCCAGCAGCTTGCGGGGGTGGAGAGAGACCCAGTACTTC

v_call: TRBV2
clone_size: .
d_call: TRBD1
j_call: TRBJ2-1
cdr3_aa: CARRDRVGNEQFF
cdr3_nt: TGTGCCAGACGGGACAGGGTAGGCAATGAGCAGTTCTTC

v_call: TRBV7-9
clone_size: .
d_call: .
j_call: TRBJ1-2
cdr3_aa: CASSPVGRDGYTF
cdr3_nt: TGTGCCAGCAGCCCAGTAGGGCGGGATGGCTACACCTTC

v_call: TRBV5-1
clone_size: .
d_call: .
j_call: TRBJ2-3
cdr3_aa: CASSFTKSTDTQYF
cdr3_nt: TGCGCCAGCAGCTTTACGAAAAGCACAGATACGCAGTATTTT

v_call: TRBV5-4
clone_size: .
d_call: .
j_call: TRBJ2-1
cdr3_aa: CASSLRERFNEQFF
cdr3_nt: TGTGCCAGCAGCTTGAGGGAGAGATTCAATGAGCAGTTCTTC

v_call: TRBV12-3/TRBV12-4
clone_size: few
d_call: TRBD2
j_call: TRBJ2-7
cdr3_aa: CASSFYLAGFSEQYF
cdr3_nt: TGTGCCAGCAGTTTCTACCTAGCGGGCTTTTCCGAGCAGTACTTC